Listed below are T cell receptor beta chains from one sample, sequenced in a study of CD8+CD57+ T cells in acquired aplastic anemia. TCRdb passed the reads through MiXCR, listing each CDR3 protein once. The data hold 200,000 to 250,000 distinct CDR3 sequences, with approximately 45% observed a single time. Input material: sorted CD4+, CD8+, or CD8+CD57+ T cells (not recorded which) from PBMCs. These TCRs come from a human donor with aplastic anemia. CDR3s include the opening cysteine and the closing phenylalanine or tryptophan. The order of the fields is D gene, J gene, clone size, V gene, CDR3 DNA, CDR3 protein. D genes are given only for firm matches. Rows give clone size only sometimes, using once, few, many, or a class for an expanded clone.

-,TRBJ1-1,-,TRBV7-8,TGTGCCAGCAGCTTAGAGGCACGGGGCATCAACACTGAAGCTTTCTTT,CASSLEARGINTEAFF
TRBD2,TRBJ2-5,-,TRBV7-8,TGTGCCAGCAGCCCACCCGGACTAGCGGGGTGGGAGACCCAGTACTTC,CASSPPGLAGWETQYF
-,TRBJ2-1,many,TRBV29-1,TGCAGCGTGCATAATTTTCAATCGACGGGACCCTACAATGAGCAGTTCTTC,CSVHNFQSTGPYNEQFF
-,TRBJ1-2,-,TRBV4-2,TGTGCCAGCAGCCAGACGAATAGTTGGGCTGGCTACACCTTC,CASSQTNSWAGYTF
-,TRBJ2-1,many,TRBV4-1,TGCGCCAGCAGCCAAGTAGGCAAGATTGGTGAGCAGTTCTTC,CASSQVGKIGEQFF
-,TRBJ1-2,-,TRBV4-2,TGTGCCAGCAGCCAAGAACTGCGACAGGACGTTGATGGCTACACCTTC,CASSQELRQDVDGYTF
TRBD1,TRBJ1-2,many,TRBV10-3,TGTGCCATCAGGACCGGGACAGAAATTAACTATGGCTACACCTTC,CAIRTGTEINYGYTF
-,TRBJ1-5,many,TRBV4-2,TGTGCCAGCAGCCAAGATAATCAGCCCCAGCATTTT,CASSQDNQPQHF
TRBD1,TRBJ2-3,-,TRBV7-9,TGTGCCAGCAGCCTACGACAGGGGAGGACAGATACGCAGTATTTT,CASSLRQGRTDTQYF
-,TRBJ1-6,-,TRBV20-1,TGCAGTGCTAGAGACCAGGGATCCTATTCACCCCTCCACTTT,CSARDQGSYSPLHF
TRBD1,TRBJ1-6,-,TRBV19,TGTGCCAGTAGTACCGACAGGGGAATCTCACCCCTCCACTTT,CASSTDRGISPLHF
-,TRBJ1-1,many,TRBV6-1,TGTGCCAGCAGTGAAGGTGGGGTGGGTAGAGGAACTGAAGCTTTCTTT,CASSEGGVGRGTEAFF
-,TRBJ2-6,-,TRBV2,TGTGCCAGCAGTGAAGAGTTAAGGGACACGAGCTCTGGGGCCAACGTCCTGACTTTC,CASSEELRDTSSGANVLTF
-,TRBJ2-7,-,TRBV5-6,TGTGCCAGCAGCTTGCTACAGGGAAGTTGGGAGCAGTACTTC,CASSLLQGSWEQYF
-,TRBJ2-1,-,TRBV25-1,TGTGCCACCACGAACCAAGCCCATGAGCAGTTCTTC,CATTNQAHEQFF
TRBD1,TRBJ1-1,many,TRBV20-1,TGCAGTGCCCAGGGGGGACAGGTTCGTTGGGACACTGAAGCTTTCTTT,CSAQGGQVRWDTEAFF
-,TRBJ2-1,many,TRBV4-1,TGCGCCAGCAGCCAAGAGAGCTCCTACAATGAGCAGTTCTTC,CASSQESSYNEQFF
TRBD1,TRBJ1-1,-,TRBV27,TGTGCCACCGGGGACAGTATTTCTGAAGCTTTCTTT,CATGDSISEAFF
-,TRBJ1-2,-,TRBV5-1,TGCGCCAGCAGCTTATCGCCGGGGGCTTATTATGGCTACACCTTC,CASSLSPGAYYGYTF
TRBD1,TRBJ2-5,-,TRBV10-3,TGTGCCAGCCTGCCGGGACAGGGGTACCAAGAGACCCAGTACTTC,CASLPGQGYQETQYF
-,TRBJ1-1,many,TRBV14,TGTGCCAGCAGCCAAATTTGGGGGCGGGACACTGAAGCTTTCTTT,CASSQIWGRDTEAFF
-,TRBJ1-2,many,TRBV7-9,TGTGCCAGCAGCTTAACAGGCCAGGACTATGGCTACACCTTC,CASSLTGQDYGYTF